Listed here are 20 T cell receptor beta chains from one sample, sequenced in a study of T cell changes during pregnancy in multiple sclerosis. Assay used: immunoSEQ multiplex PCR; TCRdb lists only in-frame clones, some missing. Here the sample spans 30,000 to 35,000 clones, about nine tenths being singletons. The starting material was CD8+ T cells from peripheral blood mononuclear cells, obtained after pregnancy. The source of these receptors is a female donor with multiple sclerosis, enrolled in a pregnancy study.

This clone was recorded once. The chain is built from TRBV10-1 and TRBJ2-4; 7 positions match TRBD1. Germline-derived CDR1 and CDR2 are WNHNN and SYGVQD (reference sequence). Germline trimming cut 7 bases from V and 3 bases from J; bases unmatched to any gene: 9. The CDR3 runs to 15 residues. CDR3 sequence: CASKDRMNHKNIQYF. DNA of the CDR3: TGCGCCAGCAAGGACAGGATGAACCACAAAAACATTCAGTACTTC.

The V call is TRBV13, the J call TRBJ2-1, with 8 bases identical to TRBD1. The CDR3 totals 14 residues. Germline CDR1 and CDR2: PRHDT and FYEKMQ (reference sequence). Trimming cost V 7 bases and J 5 bases; bases outside gene matches: 7. This chain's CDR3 is CASNLGQGDNEQFF. The CDR3 bases are TGTGCCAGCAATTTAGGACAGGGTGACAATGAGCAGTTCTTC.

The CDR3 loop is CASSAPSGQPPAYEQFF. In DNA, the CDR3 is TGCGCCAGCAGTGCCCCGTCGGGACAACCCCCCGCCTATGAGCAGTTCTTC. The V and J genes are TRBV10-1 and TRBJ2-1, with a weak D call TRBD1 (6 bases). V shed 4 bases and J shed 8 bases, with 24 bases lying between them. This CDR3 comprises 17 residues. Germline CDR1 reads WNHNN; CDR2 reads SYGVQD (reference sequence).

This clone turned up a few times. The chain has TRBV19 and TRBJ1-2; no reliable D call. This CDR3 comprises 14 residues. In germline, CDR1 is LNHDA, CDR2 SQIVND (reference sequence). V was cut by 3 bases and J by 3 bases, with 11 bases left in between. The CDR3 bases are TGTGCCAGTAGTATGCCCGGGTCTTACTATGGCTACACCTTC. This codes for CASSMPGSYYGYTF.

Of note for this clone: Just one base apart from a much larger clone, this may be a read error. The chain carries TRBV6-4 and TRBJ2-2, with TRBD2 matching over 7 bases. This CDR3 spans 14 amino acids. Germline CDR1 and CDR2: MRHNA and SNTAGT. V trimming: 2 bases; J trimming: 3 bases; junction bases outside the gene matches: 0. The CDR3 sequence is CASSDGGDTGELFF. The CDR3 DNA reads as TGTGCCAGCAGTGACGGGGGGGACACCGGGGAGCTGTTTTTT.

The chain recombines TRBV21-1 with TRBJ1-1; the D segment call TRBD1 is taken from the table without a DNA check. TRBV21-1 is designated a pseudogene. The CDR3 has 14 residues. In DNA form, the CDR3 reads TGTGCCAGCAGCAGCATACAGGGGTGCACTGAAGCTTTCTTT. This gives the protein CASSSIQGCTEAFF.

V and J are TRBV11-2 and TRBJ2-5, with 8 bases fitting TRBD2. The germline V gene has CDR1 SGHAT and CDR2 FQNNGV. Trimming cost V 4 bases and J 6 bases; bases outside gene matches: 7. This CDR3 is built from 14 residues. CDR3 nucleotide sequence: TGTGCCAGCAGCTCGAGCGGGGGTCTGAAGACCCAGTACTTC. The encoded protein is CASSSSGGLKTQYF.

This clone was seen just once. The rearrangement links TRBV5-6 to TRBJ2-7, with 12 positions matching TRBD1. With V trimmed by 2 bases and J by 4 bases, 7 bases remained unmatched. The CDR3 has 16 amino acids. CDR1 SGHDT and CDR2 YYEEEE come from the germline V gene. The CDR3 region has the DNA TGTGCCAGCAGCTTTGGGACAGGGGGCTATAGGTACGAGCAGTACTTC. Its translation is CASSFGTGGYRYEQYF.

The chain is built from TRBV13 and TRBJ2-3; 10 bases match TRBD1. Losses at the gene ends were 3 bases for V and 4 bases for J; bases not matched to a gene: 19. The CDR3 is 20 amino acids. Germline-derived CDR1 and CDR2 are PRHDT and FYEKMQ (reference sequence). In DNA, the CDR3 is TGTGCCAGCAGCTTTCCCCGGACAGGGGGGCAACCTTCCGAGTCAGATACGCAGTATTTT. It encodes CASSFPRTGGQPSESDTQYF.

V is TRBV7-2 and J is TRBJ2-6; TRBD1 might be the D (5 bases). The length of the CDR3 is 18 residues. Germline V gene lookup returns CDR1 SGHTA and CDR2 FQGNSA. Trimming stripped 6 bases from V and 4 bases from J, with 22 bases between. In nucleotides, the CDR3 is TGTGCCAGCAGACCGACAGTCCCCCAAGTAACAGGGGCCAACGTCCTGACTTTC. It translates to CASRPTVPQVTGANVLTF.

The rearrangement uses TRBV4-1 and TRBJ2-1, with a weak D call TRBD2 (5 bases). V was clipped by 0 bases and J by 6 bases, with 9 bases between them. The CDR3 totals 14 residues. Germline V gives CDR1 MGHRA, CDR2 YSYEKL. CDR3: CASSQDEGSNEQFF. Here the CDR3 DNA reads TGCGCCAGCAGCCAAGACGAGGGTAGCAATGAGCAGTTCTTC.

V and J are TRBV9 and TRBJ1-1; 8 nucleotides match TRBD1. Trimming cost V 4 bases and J 4 bases; bases outside gene matches: 9. This CDR3 has 15 amino acids. The germline V gene has CDR1 SGDLS and CDR2 YYNGEE. CDR3 sequence: CASSPSDRDLTEAFF. The CDR3 DNA follows: TGTGCCAGCAGCCCGTCGGACAGGGACCTCACTGAAGCTTTCTTT.

The chain links TRBV19 to TRBJ1-1, with TRBD1 matching over 7 bases. This CDR3 has 15 amino acids. The J segment lost 7 bases and the V segment lost 3 bases, leaving 11 bases of the junction unmatched. CDR1 and CDR2 from the germline V gene are LNHDA and SQIVND (reference sequence). The CDR3 loop reads CASSIQTTGLGEAFF. DNA for the CDR3: TGTGCCAGTAGTATTCAGACGACAGGGTTGGGTGAAGCTTTCTTT.

This clone was picked up one time. The chain has TRBV6-6 and TRBJ1-4; D not certain. Germline-derived CDR1 and CDR2 are MNHNY and SVGAGI (reference sequence). The germline V and J ends were trimmed by 6 bases and 8 bases, with 19 bases remaining between them. This CDR3 region has 15 residues. The CDR3 region has the DNA TGTGCCAGCAGCGACGAGGGAGCGGGAGGAGAAAAACTGTTTTTT. Protein sequence: CASSDEGAGGEKLFF.

The rearrangement joins TRBV7-9 to TRBJ1-2; 7 nucleotides align to TRBD1. J lost 7 bases, V lost 5 bases, and 7 bases had no gene match. CDR3 length: 13 residues. CDR1 is SEHNR, CDR2 FQNEAQ, per germline (reference sequence). CDR3 sequence reads: CASSPGTASGYTF. CDR3 DNA sequence: TGTGCCAGCAGCCCGGGGACAGCCTCTGGCTACACCTTC.

This rearrangement joins TRBV5-8 to TRBJ1-2, with 9 bases identical to TRBD1. V was pared by 5 bases and J by 6 bases, with 8 bases of the junction left unmatched. Per germline, CDR1 SGHTS and CDR2 YDEGEE. This CDR3 is 14 amino acids long. Here the CDR3 reads CASSRRTGEDGYTF. Written as DNA, the CDR3 is TGTGCCAGCAGTCGCAGGACAGGGGAGGATGGCTACACCTTC.

This clone came up once. This chain connects TRBV9 to TRBJ2-2; 9 nucleotides match TRBD2. The germline gives CDR1 SGDLS, CDR2 YYNGEE. The CDR3 has 16 residues. V trimming: 4 bases; J trimming: 0 bases; junction bases outside the gene matches: 4. CDR3 in DNA: TGTGCCAGCAGCTTAGAGCGGGGGGCGAACACCGGGGAGCTGTTTTTT. It encodes CASSLERGANTGELFF. The whole variable domain, remainder taken from reference TRBV9 and TRBJ2-2, is DSGVTQTPKHLITATGQRVTLRCSPRSGDLSVYWYQQSLDQGLQFLIQYYNGEERAKGNILERFSAQQFPDLHSELNLSSLELGDSALYFCASSLERGANTGELFFGEGSRLTVL.

Only a few counts were recorded for this clone. The chain links TRBV4-3 to TRBJ1-1; 7 nucleotides align to TRBD1. This CDR3 contains 13 residues. The V and J ends lost 2 bases and 7 bases, in that order; junction bases with no gene match: 4. Germline CDR1 reads LGHNA; CDR2 reads YSLEER. CDR3 nucleotide sequence: TGCGCCAGCAGCCAACCAGGGGGAGATGAAGCTTTCTTT. Translated: CASSQPGGDEAFF.

This clone has only a few counts. The rearrangement uses TRBV19 and TRBJ1-1, with D perhaps matching TRBD1 (5 bases). Trimming removed 9 bases from V and 0 bases from J, with 11 bases in between. This CDR3 region has 13 residues. CDR1 is LNHDA, CDR2 SQIVND, per germline (reference sequence). The CDR3 DNA is TGTGCCAGCTGGGGGGAGATGAACACTGAAGCTTTCTTT. Translated, it gives CASWGEMNTEAFF.

The V gene is TRBV10-3, the J gene TRBJ2-5; D is ambiguous. Per germline, CDR1 ENHRY and CDR2 SYGVKD. This CDR3 is built from 15 residues. V was pared by 10 bases and J by 0 bases, with 18 bases between. Here the CDR3 DNA reads TGTGCCACCAAACAGAAAAACACCTACCAAGAGACCCAGTACTTC. Encoded protein: CATKQKNTYQETQYF.